The source of this T cell receptor beta chain is a study of T-cell reconstitution after alpha-beta-depleted transplantation in children. Overall study results and limits: Where some patients showed high TCRbeta diversity at day 60, it came from recipient T cells and thymic progenitors that had survived. Several hundred expanded graft clones reportedly gave rise to the alpha-beta T cells present about two months after transplant. Newly generated T cells supplied most T-cell counts and diversity one year post-transplant.

For TCRbeta, the library was prepared with unique molecular identifiers. Using its own MiXCR run on the PCR reads, TCRdb lists one record per CDR3 protein. Among around 76,000 distinct CDR3 sequences, less than 20% were seen once, and the ten largest hold about half. As regards this clonotype: What it binds is unknown.

The germline V gene encodes CDR1 SGHVS and CDR2 FQNEAQ. There are 15 residues in the CDR3. The junction had 7 bases not matched to a gene; V was cut back by 1 base and J by 4 bases. The input for sequencing was PBMCs, mostly from graft donor cells, taken 360 days after TCRalphabeta/CD19-depleted stem cell transplant. The genes are TRBV7-8 and TRBJ2-7, with 7 nucleotides matching TRBD2. This TCR was recovered from a male patient aged 2 to 10 who had a stem cell transplant for acute lymphoblastic leukemia, so the T cells may come from the graft donor. DNA for the CDR3: TGTGCCAGCAGCTTAGAGGGCGGGAGAGGGTACGAGCAGTACTTC. It codes for CASSLEGGRGYEQYF. The full variable domain, rest sourced from reference TRBV7-8 and TRBJ2-7, is GAGVSQSPRYKVAKRGQDVALRCDPISGHVSLFWYQQALGQGPEFLTYFQNEAQLDKSGLPSDRFFAERPEGSVSTLKIQRTQQEDSAVYLCASSLEGGRGYEQYFGPGTRLTVT.